The source of this TCR beta chain is a study of blood T cell repertoires in COVID-19. Study overall: The United States, Italy and Spain supplied acute and convalescent COVID-19 samples. T cells, B-cell-depleted T cells, or PBMCs provided the cDNA or gDNA that served as material.

This clone was counted only a few times. Assay used: immunoSEQ multiplex PCR; TCRdb lists only in-frame clones, some missing. The table shows under 150,000 clones, with 75% to 90% occurring only once. The source material was PBMCs or T cells enriched from blood (not recorded which). This TCR was recovered from a man over 45 in a cohort exposed to, infected with or recovered from COVID-19 (not recorded which).

The CDR3 is CASSLDGGVSTDTQYF. The CDR3 nucleotides read TGCGCCAGCAGCTTGGATGGGGGCGTAAGCACAGATACGCAGTATTTT. The genes are TRBV5-1 and TRBJ2-3; maybe TRBD1 (6 bases). The ends were cut back, 0 bases at V and 0 bases at J, with 11 bases in the middle. CDR3 size: 16 residues. Germline-derived CDR1 and CDR2 are SGHRS and YFSETQ.